The 12 T cell receptor beta chains below were found in one sample sequenced in a study of blood T cells in healthy people across ages. Alongside a J-beta primer mix, a sample-barcoded 5' primer served in a second PCR lasting roughly 6 to 11 cycles. TCRdb called the 5' RACE reads again in MiXCR, with one record for every CDR3 protein. The sample lists 500,000 to 600,000 distinct CDR3 sequences, approximately 30% occurring once. Source material: blood. The receptors originated from a woman aged 70-85 years in good health.

This clonotype has just one count. The chain employs TRBV5-1 and TRBJ1-2; 7 bases map to TRBD1. The CDR3 consists of 14 residues. The ends lost 0 bases at V and 4 bases at J; junction bases unmatched: 3. The germline V gene encodes CDR1 SGHRS and CDR2 YFSETQ. CDR3 in DNA: TGCGCCAGCAGCTTGGACAGGGGAGTCTATGGCTACACCTTC. It translates to CASSLDRGVYGYTF.

The chain has TRBV18 and TRBJ2-7, with 7 bases lining up with TRBD1. The CDR3 spans 13 residues. J was trimmed by 0 bases and V by 8 bases; bases with no gene match: 4. Germline lookup yields CDR1 KGHSH and CDR2 LQKENI. CDR3 amino acids: CASRTGPSYEQYF. The CDR3 DNA sequence: TGTGCCAGCCGGACAGGTCCCTCCTACGAGCAGTACTTC. Supplemented by reference TRBV18 and TRBJ2-7, the full variable domain reads NAGVMQNPRHLVRRRGQEARLRCSPMKGHSHVYWYRQLPEEGLKFMVYLQKENIIDESGMPKERFSAEFPKEGPSILRIQQVVRGDSAAYFCASRTGPSYEQYFGPGTRLTVT.

This clonotype showed up just a few times. The rearrangement uses TRBV11-2 and TRBJ2-3; D is perhaps TRBD1 or TRBD2 (5 bases each). Germline V gene sequence: CDR1 SGHAT, CDR2 FQNNGV. The CDR3 consists of 14 residues. V was cut by 5 bases and J by 5 bases, with 14 bases left in between. As DNA, the CDR3 is TGTGCCAGCAGCCCGAGGGGCTGGGGAGATACGCAGTATTTT. This sequence encodes CASSPRGWGDTQYF. The entire variable domain, with the rest obtained from reference TRBV11-2 and TRBJ2-3, is as follows: EAGVAQSPRYKIIEKRQSVAFWCNPISGHATLYWYQQILGQGPKLLIQFQNNGVVDDSQLPKDRFSAERLKGVDSTLKIQPAKLEDSAVYLCASSPRGWGDTQYFGPGTRLTVL.

CDR3: CASSYSRGLYGYTF. The CDR3 bases are TGTGCCAGCAGTTACTCGCGGGGTCTCTATGGCTACACCTTC. This chain links TRBV6-2 or TRBV6-3 with TRBJ1-2, with unresolved D. The CDR3 totals 14 residues. V lost 0 bases to trimming and J lost 4 bases, with 9 bases between them. From germline, CDR1 is MNHEY and CDR2 SVGEGT.

In the case of this clonotype: The junction departs from germline at one end; a sequencing error may be responsible. This chain joins TRBV20-1 and TRBJ2-4; D is undetermined. Germline V lookup: CDR1 DFQATT, CDR2 SNEGSKA (reference sequence). The CDR3 spans 13 residues. CDR3 nucleotide sequence: TGTAGTGCTAGAGACCCAGCCAAAAACATTCAGTACTTC. Translation gives CSARDPAKNIQYF.

The chain uses TRBV4-1 and TRBJ1-4, with no clear D. V lost 2 bases and J lost 1, with 8 bases in between. Germline V CDR1 and CDR2: MGHRA, YSYEKL. The CDR3 is 15 residues long. The CDR3 sequence is CASSQRRGTNEKLFF. As DNA, the CDR3 is TGCGCCAGCAGCCAACGACGGGGAACTAATGAAAAACTGTTTTTT.

The table lists this clonotype with a few counts. This CDR3 reads CSASLAEETQYF. The CDR3 nucleotides are TGCAGTGCTAGTCTAGCGGAAGAGACCCAGTACTTC. The chain is built from TRBV20-1 and TRBJ2-5; 7 bases map to TRBD2. Germline V gives CDR1 DFQATT, CDR2 SNEGSKA (reference sequence). The CDR3 contains 12 residues. Trimming removed 3 bases from V and 3 bases from J; junction bases left unmatched: 1.

There are a few counts of this clonotype. The V call is TRBV3-1, the J call TRBJ2-2, with D perhaps TRBD1 or TRBD2 (5 bases each). CDR1 is LGHDT, CDR2 YNNKEL, per germline (reference sequence). Trimming removed 4 bases from V and 2 bases from J, with 14 bases in between. This CDR3 has 16 amino acids. CDR3 protein: CASSRDWGFNTGELFF. Written as DNA, the CDR3 is TGTGCCAGCAGCCGAGACTGGGGGTTCAACACCGGGGAGCTGTTTTTT. Together with reference TRBV3-1 and TRBJ2-2, the CDR3 gives the full variable domain: DTAVSQTPKYLVTQMGNDKSIKCEQNLGHDTMYWYKQDSKKFLKIMFSYNNKELIINETVPNRFSPKSPDKAHLNLHINSLELGDSAVYFCASSRDWGFNTGELFFGEGSRLTVL.

There are many counts of this clonotype. The rearrangement joins TRBV6-2 or TRBV6-3 to TRBJ1-5; TRBD1 aligns across 8 bases. CDR1 is MNHEY and CDR2 is SVGEGT in the germline V gene. The J segment lost 7 bases and the V segment lost 4 bases, leaving 3 bases of the junction unmatched. The CDR3 consists of 13 residues. The CDR3 DNA reads TGTGCCAGCAGTTCTGACAGGGGACAGCCCCAGCATTTT. It encodes CASSSDRGQPQHF.

The sample holds one count of this clonotype. The rearrangement uses TRBV7-2 and TRBJ2-7, with D perhaps matching TRBD1 or TRBD2 (5 bases each). V lost 5 bases to trimming and J lost 1 base, with 18 bases between them. The CDR3 runs to 16 residues. In germline, CDR1 is SGHTA, CDR2 FQGNSA. The CDR3 loop is CASSLGPPRSSYEQYF. The DNA of the CDR3 is TGTGCCAGCAGCCTGGGACCTCCGAGGAGTTCCTACGAGCAGTACTTC.

The chain employs TRBV24-1 and TRBJ2-1, with D unclear. Trimming took off 0 bases at V and 6 bases at J, with 5 bases between the two ends. This CDR3 comprises 13 residues. Germline V gene lookup returns CDR1 KGHDR and CDR2 SFDVKD. The CDR3: CATSDLYSNEQFF. The CDR3 DNA is TGTGCCACCAGTGATTTGTACAGCAATGAGCAGTTCTTC.

This clonotype was counted only a few times. The V call is TRBV27, the J call TRBJ2-1; D is ambiguous. The J call is doubtful: the DNA matches TRBJ2-7 better. The CDR3 length is 15 residues. CDR1 and CDR2 (germline): MNHEY, SMNVEV (reference sequence). This CDR3 is CASSFCRAASYEQYF. CDR3 bases: TGTGCCAGCAGCTTTTGCCGGGCCGCCTCCTACGAGCAGTACTTC.